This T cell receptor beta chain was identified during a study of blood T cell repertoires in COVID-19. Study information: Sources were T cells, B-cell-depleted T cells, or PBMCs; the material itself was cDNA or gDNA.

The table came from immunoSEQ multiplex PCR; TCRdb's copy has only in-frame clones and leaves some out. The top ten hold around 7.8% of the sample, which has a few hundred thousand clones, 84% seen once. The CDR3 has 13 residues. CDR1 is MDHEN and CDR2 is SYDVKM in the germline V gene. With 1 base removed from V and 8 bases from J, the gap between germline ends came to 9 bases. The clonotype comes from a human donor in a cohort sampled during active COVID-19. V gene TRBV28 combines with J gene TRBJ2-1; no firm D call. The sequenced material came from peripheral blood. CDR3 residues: CASSLSPGHEQFF. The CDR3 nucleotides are TGTGCCAGCAGTTTATCTCCAGGCCATGAGCAGTTCTTC.